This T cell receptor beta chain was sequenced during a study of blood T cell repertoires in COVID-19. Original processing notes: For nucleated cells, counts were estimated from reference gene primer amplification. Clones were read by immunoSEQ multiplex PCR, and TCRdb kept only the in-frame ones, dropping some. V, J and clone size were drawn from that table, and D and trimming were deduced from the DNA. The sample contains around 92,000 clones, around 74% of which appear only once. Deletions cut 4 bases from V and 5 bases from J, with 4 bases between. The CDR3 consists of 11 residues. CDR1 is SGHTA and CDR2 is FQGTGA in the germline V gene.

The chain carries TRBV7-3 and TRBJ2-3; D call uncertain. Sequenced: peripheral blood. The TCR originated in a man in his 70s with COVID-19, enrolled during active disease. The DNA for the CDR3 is TGTGCCAGCAGCTCTAAAGATACGCAGTATTTT. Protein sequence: CASSSKDTQYF.